The 9 T cell receptor beta chains reported below all come from one sample, sequenced in a study of shared clonotypes between healthy human individuals. TCRdb's table, derived via immunoSEQ multiplex PCR, lists solely in-frame clones and lacks some. The table shows some 380,000 clones, with just over 95% occurring only once. Specimen: memory CD8+ T cells sorted from blood. The subset denotes: CD45RO+ cells pooled with CCR7-negative TemRA cells. The receptor set was obtained from a young man in good health.

The V call is TRBV6-5, the J call TRBJ2-2, with D hard to call. V lost 2 bases and J lost 10, with 17 bases in between. The CDR3 totals 15 residues. Germline V gene sequence: CDR1 MNHEY, CDR2 SVGAGI. The CDR3: CASSYALGVSPELFF. In DNA form, the CDR3 reads TGTGCCAGCAGTTACGCCCTTGGTGTCAGCCCGGAGCTGTTTTTT.

This sequence joins TRBV7-9 and TRBJ2-3; 9 positions agree with TRBD2. CDR3 size: 15 residues. Trimming at V came to 5 bases and at J to 3 bases, leaving 6 bases not matched to a gene. The V gene's germline CDR1 is SEHNR and CDR2 FQNEAQ (reference sequence). CDR3 nucleotides: TGTGCCAGCAGCCGGATAGCGGGAGCGACAGATACGCAGTATTTT. Encoded protein: CASSRIAGATDTQYF.

The chain has TRBV28 and TRBJ1-5; tentatively, D is TRBD1 (6 bases). CDR3 length: 20 residues. In germline, CDR1 is MDHEN, CDR2 SYDVKM. Trimming stripped 1 base from V and 3 bases from J, with 25 bases between. CDR3 loop: CASSLYVRAGVAPYNQPQHF. CDR3 coding DNA: TGTGCCAGCAGTTTATATGTAAGGGCAGGGGTCGCGCCCTACAATCAGCCCCAGCATTTT. Variable domain in full (rest from reference TRBV28 and TRBJ1-5): DVKVTQSSRYLVKRTGEKVFLECVQDMDHENMFWYRQDPGLGLRLIYFSYDVKMKEKGDIPEGYSVSREKKERFSLILESASTNQTSMYLCASSLYVRAGVAPYNQPQHFGDGTRLSIL.

The gene calls are TRBV4-1 and TRBJ1-3; D remains ambiguous. Germline lookup yields CDR1 MGHRA and CDR2 YSYEKL. The V gene lost 1 base and the J gene lost 0 bases, with 7 bases spanning the gap. This CDR3 has 15 residues. In nucleotides, the CDR3 is TGCGCCAGCAGCCAAGTTCCGATCTCTGGAAACACCATATATTTT. The encoded protein is CASSQVPISGNTIYF.

The gene calls are TRBV6-4 and TRBJ2-3; TRBD2 agrees at 9 bases. The germline CDR1 and CDR2 sequences are MRHNA and SNTAGT. This CDR3 spans 16 amino acids. J was trimmed by 4 bases and V by 2 bases; bases with no gene match: 7. CDR3 coding DNA: TGTGCCAGCAGTGACAATGGCGGGAGGGCCGCAGATACGCAGTATTTT. This codes for CASSDNGGRAADTQYF.

V and J are TRBV10-3 and TRBJ1-4, with D unclear. V lost 6 bases, J lost 8 bases, and 16 bases lay in between. Looked up from germline, CDR1 is ENHRY and CDR2 is SYGVKD. The CDR3 has 14 residues. In DNA, the CDR3 is TGTGCCATCAGGGGCGAATCTTGGAAGGAAAAACTGTTTTTT. As protein: CAIRGESWKEKLFF.

V gene TRBV4-2 combines with J gene TRBJ1-2, with unresolved D. V was pared by 0 bases and J by 1 base, with 12 bases between. This CDR3 has 16 amino acids. Germline lookup yields CDR1 LGHNA and CDR2 YNFKEQ. The CDR3 spells CASSQEGRAVNYGYTF. As DNA, the CDR3 is TGTGCCAGCAGCCAAGAGGGGAGGGCGGTTAACTATGGCTACACCTTC.

In this sample, this clone turned up a few times. This chain joins TRBV18 and TRBJ1-1, with D perhaps TRBD1 (6 bases). This CDR3 is built from 13 residues. The germline gives CDR1 KGHSH, CDR2 LQKENI. V lost 6 bases, J lost 1 base, and 9 bases lay in between. The CDR3 here is CASSGGQNTEAFF. CDR3 bases: TGTGCCAGCTCGGGGGGACAGAACACTGAAGCTTTCTTT.

The chain employs TRBV28 and TRBJ2-7; TRBD2 matches at 11 bases. The CDR3 contains 15 residues. Germline values: CDR1 MDHEN, CDR2 SYDVKM. V was clipped by 6 bases and J by 3 bases; unmatched bases: 7. Here the CDR3 DNA reads TGTGCCAGCAGCAAAGGACTAGCGGGCCTCTACGAGCAGTACTTC. Its protein is CASSKGLAGLYEQYF.